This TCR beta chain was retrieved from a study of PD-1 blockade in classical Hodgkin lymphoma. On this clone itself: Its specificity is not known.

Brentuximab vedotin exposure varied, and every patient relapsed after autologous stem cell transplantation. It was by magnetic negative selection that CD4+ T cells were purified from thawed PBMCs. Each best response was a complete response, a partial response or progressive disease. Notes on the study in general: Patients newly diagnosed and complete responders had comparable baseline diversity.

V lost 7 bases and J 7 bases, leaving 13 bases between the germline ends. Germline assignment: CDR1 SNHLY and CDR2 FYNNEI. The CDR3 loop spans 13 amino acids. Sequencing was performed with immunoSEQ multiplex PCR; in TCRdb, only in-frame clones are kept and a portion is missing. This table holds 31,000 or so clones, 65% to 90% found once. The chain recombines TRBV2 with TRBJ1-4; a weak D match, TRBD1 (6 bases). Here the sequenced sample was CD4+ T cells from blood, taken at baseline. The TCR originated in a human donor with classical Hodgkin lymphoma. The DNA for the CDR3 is TGTGCCAGCACCGCCAGGGGTAGTGAAAAACTGTTTTTT. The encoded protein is CASTARGSEKLFF.